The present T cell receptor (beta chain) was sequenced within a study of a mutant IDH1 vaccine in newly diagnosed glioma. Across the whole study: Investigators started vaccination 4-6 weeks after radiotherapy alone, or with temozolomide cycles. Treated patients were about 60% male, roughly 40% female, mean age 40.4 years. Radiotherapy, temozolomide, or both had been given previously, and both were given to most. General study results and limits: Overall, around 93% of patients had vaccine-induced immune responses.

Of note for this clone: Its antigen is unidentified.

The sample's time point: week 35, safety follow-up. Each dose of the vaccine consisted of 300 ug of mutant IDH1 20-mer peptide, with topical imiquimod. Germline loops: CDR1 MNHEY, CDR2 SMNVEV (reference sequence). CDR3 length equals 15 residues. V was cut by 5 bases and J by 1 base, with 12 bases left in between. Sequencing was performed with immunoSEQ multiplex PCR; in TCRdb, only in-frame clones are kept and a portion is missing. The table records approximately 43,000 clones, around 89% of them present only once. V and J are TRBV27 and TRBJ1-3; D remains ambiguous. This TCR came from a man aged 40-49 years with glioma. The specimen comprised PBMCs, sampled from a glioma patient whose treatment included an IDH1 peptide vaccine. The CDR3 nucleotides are TGTGCCAGCAGTGTGAATCGCGGGTCTGGAAACACCATATATTTT. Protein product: CASSVNRGSGNTIYF.